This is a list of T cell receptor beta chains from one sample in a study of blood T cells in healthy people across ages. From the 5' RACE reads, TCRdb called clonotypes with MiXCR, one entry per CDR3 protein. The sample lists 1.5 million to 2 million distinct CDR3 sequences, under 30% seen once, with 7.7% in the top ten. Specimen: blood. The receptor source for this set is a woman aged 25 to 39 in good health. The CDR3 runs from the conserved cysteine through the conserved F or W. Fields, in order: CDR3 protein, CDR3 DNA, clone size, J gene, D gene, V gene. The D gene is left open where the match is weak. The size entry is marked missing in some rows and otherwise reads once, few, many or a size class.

CDR3: CASTYGTSGWETFF; DNA: TGCGCCAGCACCTACGGGACGTCCGGGTGGGAAACTTTCTTT; size: .; J: TRBJ1-1; D: .; V: TRBV5-1
CDR3: CAIQTGQGNNEQFF; DNA: TGTGCCATTCAAACGGGACAGGGGAACAATGAGCAGTTCTTC; size: .; J: TRBJ2-1; D: TRBD1; V: TRBV24-1
CDR3: CASSGTGAGSPLHF; DNA: TGTGCCAGCAGCGGGACAGGGGCGGGTTCACCCCTCCACTTT; size: .; J: TRBJ1-6; D: TRBD1; V: TRBV7-9
CDR3: CASSQEQGNNYGYTF; DNA: TGCGCCAGCAGCCAAGAACAGGGTAATAACTATGGCTACACCTTC; size: few; J: TRBJ1-2; D: .; V: TRBV4-1
CDR3: CSVGETGLFYGYTF; DNA: TGCAGCGTTGGTGAGACAGGCCTATTCTATGGCTACACCTTC; size: .; J: TRBJ1-2; D: .; V: TRBV29-1
CDR3: CASSELKDEQFF; DNA: TGTGCCAGCAGCGAGTTAAAGGATGAGCAGTTCTTC; size: .; J: TRBJ2-1; D: .; V: TRBV6-1
CDR3: CASRHRAPLTDTQYF; DNA: TGTGCCAGCAGGCACCGGGCCCCACTCACAGATACGCAGTATTTT; size: .; J: TRBJ2-3; D: .; V: TRBV12-3/TRBV12-4
CDR3: CSASSGSNFHEQYF; DNA: TGCAGTGCCAGTAGCGGGAGTAATTTCCACGAGCAGTACTTC; size: .; J: TRBJ2-7; D: TRBD2; V: TRBV20-1
CDR3: CASSLRSSGRNEQFF; DNA: TGCGCCAGCAGCTTGAGATCTAGCGGGAGGAATGAGCAGTTCTTC; size: .; J: TRBJ2-1; D: TRBD2; V: TRBV5-1
CDR3: CASSRQGIGGYTF; DNA: TGTGCCAGCAGCCGACAGGGGATCGGGGGCTACACCTTC; size: .; J: TRBJ1-2; D: TRBD1; V: TRBV3-1
CDR3: CASSQSSRLAAYQETQYF; DNA: TGTGCCAGCAGCCAATCTTCCCGACTAGCGGCATACCAAGAGACCCAGTACTTC; size: few; J: TRBJ2-5; D: TRBD2; V: TRBV3-1
CDR3: CASSQDRGPNQPQHF; DNA: TGTGCCAGCAGCCAGGACAGGGGCCCTAATCAGCCCCAGCATTTT; size: .; J: TRBJ1-5; D: TRBD1; V: TRBV5-5
CDR3: CSATSTGIQYF; DNA: TGCAGTGCTACCTCCACAGGGATTCAGTACTTC; size: few; J: TRBJ2-5; D: .; V: TRBV20-1
CDR3: CASSPGARGYEQYF; DNA: TGCGCCAGCAGCCCCGGGGCCCGCGGCTACGAGCAGTACTTC; size: few; J: TRBJ2-7; D: .; V: TRBV4-3
CDR3: CASSPMAGGYEQYF; DNA: TGTGCCAGCAGCCCCATGGCGGGGGGCTACGAGCAGTACTTC; size: .; J: TRBJ2-7; D: TRBD2; V: TRBV3-1
CDR3: CASSLSGTTSYEQYF; DNA: TGTGCCAGCAGCTTGTCCGGGACTACCTCCTACGAGCAGTACTTC; size: many; J: TRBJ2-7; D: TRBD2; V: TRBV5-5
CDR3: CASSLTMGTEAFF; DNA: TGTGCCAGCAGCCTTACCATGGGGACTGAAGCTTTCTTT; size: .; J: TRBJ1-1; D: .; V: TRBV7-2
CDR3: CASSQSGSGNQPQHF; DNA: TGTGCCAGCAGCCAATCCGGGTCCGGCAATCAGCCCCAGCATTTT; size: .; J: TRBJ1-5; D: .; V: TRBV3-1
CDR3: CASSEYGGYEQYF; DNA: TGTGCCAGCAGTGAATATGGTGGGTACGAGCAGTACTTC; size: .; J: TRBJ2-7; D: .; V: TRBV25-1
CDR3: CASSKARDDGYTF; DNA: TGTGCCAGCAGCAAAGCAAGGGATGATGGCTACACCTTC; size: many; J: TRBJ1-2; D: .; V: TRBV21-1